This is a list of T cell receptor beta chains from one sample in a study of blood T cell repertoires in COVID-19. Data came from immunoSEQ multiplex PCR; TCRdb stores just in-frame clones and leaves some out. The sample consists of about 130,000 clones, around 88% of them appearing once. The specimen sequenced was peripheral blood. All receptors come from a man aged 55 to 69 with COVID-19, enrolled during active disease. Both conserved end residues are part of each CDR3. Part of the rows lack a size; the others show once, few, many or a class for expanded clones.

cdr3_length	v_call	clone_size	j_call	cdr3_aa
14	TRBV3-1/TRBV3-2	NA	TRBJ1-2	CASSPQGVGYGYTF
15	TRBV19	NA	TRBJ2-3	CASTIGGANTDTQYF
15	TRBV7-8	NA	TRBJ2-5	CASSLEKGSKVTQYF
12	TRBV12-3/TRBV12-4	NA	TRBJ2-7	CASSLNRDEQYF
17	TRBV7-3	NA	TRBJ1-1	CASSLMGGDPLETEAFF
13	TRBV7-3	NA	TRBJ1-5	CASSKNRGQPQHF
15	TRBV4-3	NA	TRBJ2-5	CASSQVFEQGGTQYF
16	TRBV6-5	many	TRBJ2-2	CASSYSRGQGTGELFF
15	TRBV28	NA	TRBJ1-6	CASSDLTGRSSPLHF
16	TRBV6-1	NA	TRBJ2-1	CASSEALAGAYNEQFF
14	TRBV7-8	NA	TRBJ2-1	CASSLGLAYNEQFF
13	TRBV5-8	NA	TRBJ1-1	CASSRGLGTEAFF
15	TRBV6-6	NA	TRBJ1-6	CASSRDSGVYSPLHF
13	TRBV20-1	NA	TRBJ1-1	CSASRGGTTEAFF
15	TRBV4-3	NA	TRBJ1-4	CASSQDSATNEKLFF
13	TRBV5-1	once	TRBJ2-2	CASSPGHLGELFF
15	TRBV7-2	NA	TRBJ2-7	CASSWTTTGSYEQYF
16	TRBV14	once	TRBJ1-5	CASSQGRPDGNQPQHF
15	TRBV7-9	NA	TRBJ1-2	CASSLEGTGGYGYTF
14	TRBV4-1	NA	TRBJ1-4	CASSSDSTNEKLFF
13	TRBV7-3	NA	TRBJ1-1	CASSLIGDTEAFF
14	TRBV6-6	NA	TRBJ1-1	CASSWDRANTEAFF
20	TRBV4-2	few	TRBJ2-2	CASSQDSITNWGGKTGELFF
15	TRBV11-2	NA	TRBJ1-6	CASSLTGTGRLPLHF
13	TRBV20-1	NA	TRBJ2-5	CSASGGSKETQYF
13	TRBV12-3/TRBV12-4	NA	TRBJ2-1	CASRADSYNEQFF
15	TRBV7-6	NA	TRBJ2-3	CASSPTSGGTDTQYF
15	TRBV3-1/TRBV3-2	NA	TRBJ2-3	CASSRAGGRTDTQYF
13	TRBV30	NA	TRBJ1-6	CAWSADRNSPLHF
13	TRBV7-6	NA	TRBJ1-5	CASSPSGNQPQHF
14	TRBV5-6	NA	TRBJ1-1	CASSLLLLDTEAFF
13	TRBV19	few	TRBJ2-2	CAGRTAGTGELFF
16	TRBV18	few	TRBJ1-6	CASSQTGQGGNSPLHF
14	TRBV7-2	NA	TRBJ2-3	CASTPGGITDTQYF
16	TRBV6-1	NA	TRBJ1-2	CASSEESGGLPYGYTF
17	TRBV11-3	NA	TRBJ2-1	CASSLGVFGTGRDEQFF
15	TRBV6-5	few	TRBJ2-7	CASSNEGGRGAEQYF
13	TRBV24-1	NA	TRBJ2-3	CATSDGTADTQYF
15	TRBV19	NA	TRBJ1-5	CASSIGQGSNQPQHF
13	TRBV14	many	TRBJ1-1	CASSRGSNTEAFF
14	TRBV11-3	NA	TRBJ2-7	CASSLGASSYEQYF
14	TRBV18	NA	TRBJ1-2	CASSPVGAGYGYTF
14	TRBV7-9	NA	TRBJ2-7	CASSYGTVSYEQYF
13	TRBV7-2	NA	TRBJ2-7	CASSLDPQGHEYF
13	TRBV30	few	TRBJ2-2	CAWSERVAGELFF
13	TRBV6-5	NA	TRBJ2-4	CASSSTGLTIQYF
15	TRBV11-2	NA	TRBJ1-3	CASSPRGLFGNTIYF
17	TRBV9	NA	TRBJ1-5	CASKDWQGATGVQPQHF
14	TRBV5-1	NA	TRBJ2-5	CASSPGTTQETQYF
17	TRBV23-1	once	TRBJ1-2	CASSPRDTELTNYGYTF
16	TRBV7-8	once	TRBJ1-4	CASSRGGTGLSEKLFF
14	TRBV2	NA	TRBJ1-2	CASTSRGTNYGYTF